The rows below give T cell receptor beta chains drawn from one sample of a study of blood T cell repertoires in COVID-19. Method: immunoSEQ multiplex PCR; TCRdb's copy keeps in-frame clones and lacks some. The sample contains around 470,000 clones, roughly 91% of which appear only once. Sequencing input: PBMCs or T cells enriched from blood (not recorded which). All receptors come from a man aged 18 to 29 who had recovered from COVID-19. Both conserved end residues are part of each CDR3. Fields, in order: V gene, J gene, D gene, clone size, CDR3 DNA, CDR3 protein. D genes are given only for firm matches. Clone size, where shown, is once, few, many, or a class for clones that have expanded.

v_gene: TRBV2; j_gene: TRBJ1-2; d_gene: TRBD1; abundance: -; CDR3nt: TGTGCCAGCAGTGAAGCGCTCCCCCTTGGCGACAGGGGGCGGAATTTCTATGGCTACACCTTC; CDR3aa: CASSEALPLGDRGRNFYGYTF
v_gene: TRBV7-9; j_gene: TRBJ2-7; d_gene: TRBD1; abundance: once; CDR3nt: TGTGCCAGCACCTTATCGGACAGGTCCGAGCAGTACTTC; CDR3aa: CASTLSDRSEQYF
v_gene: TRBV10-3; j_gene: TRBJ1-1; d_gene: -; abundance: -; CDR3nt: TGTGCCATCAGTGCAGGGGAAGGAACTGAAGCTTTCTTT; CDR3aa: CAISAGEGTEAFF
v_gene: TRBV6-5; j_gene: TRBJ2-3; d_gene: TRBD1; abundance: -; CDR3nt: TGTGCCAGCAAGACAGGGGGCACAGATACGCAGTATTTT; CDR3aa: CASKTGGTDTQYF
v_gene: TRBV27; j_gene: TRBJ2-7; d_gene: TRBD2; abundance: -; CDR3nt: TGTGCCAGTGGACTAGCGAAAACCTACGAGCAGTACTTC; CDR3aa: CASGLAKTYEQYF
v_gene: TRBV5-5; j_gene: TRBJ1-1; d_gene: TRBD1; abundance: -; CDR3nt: TGTGCCAGCAGCTGGGGGACAGTCACTGAAGCTTTCTTT; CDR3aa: CASSWGTVTEAFF
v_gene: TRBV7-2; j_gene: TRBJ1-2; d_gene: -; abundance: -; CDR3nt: TGTGCCAGCAGCTCGTCGTCCCTTGGAAGAGGGTTCGGTGGCTACACCTTC; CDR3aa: CASSSSSLGRGFGGYTF
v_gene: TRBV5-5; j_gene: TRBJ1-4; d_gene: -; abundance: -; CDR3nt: TGTGCCAGCAGCTTGGTGGGAGGCGTTATTGAAAAACTGTTTTTT; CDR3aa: CASSLVGGVIEKLFF
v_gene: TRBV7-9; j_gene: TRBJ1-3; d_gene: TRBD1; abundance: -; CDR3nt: TGTGCCAGCAGCCAACGGACAGGGGGTCTGGGAAACACCATATATTTT; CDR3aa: CASSQRTGGLGNTIYF
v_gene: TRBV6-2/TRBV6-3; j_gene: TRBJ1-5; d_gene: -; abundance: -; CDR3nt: TGTGCCAGCAGCAAGACAGTCGGGTCTGGACAGCCCCAGCATTTT; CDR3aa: CASSKTVGSGQPQHF
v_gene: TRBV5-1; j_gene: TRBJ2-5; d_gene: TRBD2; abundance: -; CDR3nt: TGCGCCAGCGTTAGCGGGAGAGGGCGTTCGGAGACCCAGTACTTC; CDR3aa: CASVSGRGRSETQYF
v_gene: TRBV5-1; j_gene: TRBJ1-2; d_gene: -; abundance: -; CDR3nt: TGCGCCAGCAGCTTGGGAGAGAACTATGGCTACACCTTC; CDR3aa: CASSLGENYGYTF
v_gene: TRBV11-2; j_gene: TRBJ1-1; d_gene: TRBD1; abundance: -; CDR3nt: TGTGCCAGCAGTGCCGGGACAGGGGGTTTTTTCGCTTTCTTT; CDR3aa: CASSAGTGGFFAFF
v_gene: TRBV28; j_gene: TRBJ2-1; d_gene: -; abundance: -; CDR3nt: TGTGCCAGCAGTTTACTGGGGGGAAGCAACAATGAGCAGTTCTTC; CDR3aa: CASSLLGGSNNEQFF
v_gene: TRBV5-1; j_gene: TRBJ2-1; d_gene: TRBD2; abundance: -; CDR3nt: TGCGCCAGCAGCTTGGGACTAGCGGAAGATGATGGGTTCTTC; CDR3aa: CASSLGLAEDDGFF
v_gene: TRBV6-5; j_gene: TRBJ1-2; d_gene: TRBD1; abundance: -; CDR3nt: TGTGCCAGCAGCTTGGACAGGTTCCTCAACTATGGCTACACCTTC; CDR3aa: CASSLDRFLNYGYTF
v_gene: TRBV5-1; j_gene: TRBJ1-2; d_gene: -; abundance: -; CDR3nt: TGCGCCAGCAGCTTGGTTCAGGGTGACTATGGCTACACCTTC; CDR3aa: CASSLVQGDYGYTF